The 32 T cell receptor beta chains below all came from one sample that was sequenced in a study of blood T cell repertoires in COVID-19. The method was immunoSEQ multiplex PCR; TCRdb's version includes in-frame clones alone and lacks a portion of them. Among some 74,000 clones listed, approximately 80% were seen once. Sequencing was carried out using peripheral blood. The receptors stem from an elderly man with acute or convalescent COVID-19.

This rearrangement joins TRBV7-3 to TRBJ2-3; D might be TRBD1 (5 bases). The germline V gene has CDR1 SGHTA and CDR2 FQGTGA. The V gene lost 5 bases and the J gene lost 0 bases, with 12 bases spanning the gap. CDR3 length equals 15 residues. The CDR3 coding sequence is TGTGCCAGCAGCCGAACAGGCACTAGCACAGATACGCAGTATTTT. Translated: CASSRTGTSTDTQYF.

The chain uses TRBV5-4 and TRBJ1-2; 7 bases line up with TRBD1. From germline, CDR1 is SGHNT and CDR2 YYREEE (reference sequence). The CDR3 totals 15 residues. Trimming at V came to 6 bases and at J to 4 bases, leaving 12 bases not matched to a gene. The CDR3 region is CASTKGTDRGYGYTF. Here the CDR3 DNA reads TGTGCCAGCACGAAAGGGACAGATCGAGGCTATGGCTACACCTTC.

This clone showed up just once. The chain joins TRBV7-2 to TRBJ1-6, with 8 bases lining up with TRBD1. Losses at the gene ends were 5 bases for V and 7 bases for J; bases not matched to a gene: 4. CDR3 length: 14 residues. Germline V lookup: CDR1 SGHTA, CDR2 FQGNSA. This CDR3 reads CASSRTGRNSPLHF. CDR3 nucleotides: TGTGCCAGCAGCCGGACAGGGAGAAATTCACCCCTCCACTTT.

CDR3 DNA: TGTGCCAGCTCATCCTGGACTAGCGGGAACACCGGGGAGCTGTTTTTT. It encodes CASSSWTSGNTGELFF. The chain uses TRBV18 and TRBJ2-2; 10 bases are a match to TRBD2. J gave up 1 base and V 5 bases, and 4 bases lay outside the gene matches. CDR3 length: 16 amino acids. The germline V gene encodes CDR1 KGHSH and CDR2 LQKENI. The complete variable domain, with remaining parts taken from reference TRBV18 and TRBJ2-2, reads NAGVMQNPRHLVRRRGQEARLRCSPMKGHSHVYWYRQLPEEGLKFMVYLQKENIIDESGMPKERFSAEFPKEGPSILRIQQVVRGDSAAYFCASSSWTSGNTGELFFGEGSRLTVL.

The chain links TRBV28 to TRBJ2-3, with TRBD2 matching 8 bases. J gave up 1 base and V 4 bases, and 1 base lay outside the gene matches. The CDR3 consists of 14 residues. The germline CDR1 and CDR2 sequences are MDHEN and SYDVKM. The CDR3 loop is CASSSRGGTDTQYF. CDR3 in DNA: TGTGCCAGCAGTTCGCGGGGGGGCACAGATACGCAGTATTTT. The variable domain in full, with the rest retrieved from reference TRBV28 and TRBJ2-3, is DVKVTQSSRYLVKRTGEKVFLECVQDMDHENMFWYRQDPGLGLRLIYFSYDVKMKEKGDIPEGYSVSREKKERFSLILESASTNQTSMYLCASSSRGGTDTQYFGPGTRLTVL.

The chain uses TRBV19 and TRBJ1-5, with 11 bases aligning to TRBD1. CDR1 is LNHDA, CDR2 SQIVND, per germline (reference sequence). The CDR3 spans 15 residues. Unmatched junction bases numbered 13, after V lost 9 bases and J lost 9 bases. The CDR3 spells CASQLGQGVYPPQHF. In DNA, the CDR3 is TGTGCCAGCCAGTTGGGACAGGGGGTTTACCCGCCCCAGCATTTT.

The chain uses TRBV7-3 and TRBJ2-3; 8 positions agree with TRBD2. CDR1 and CDR2 from the germline V gene are SGHTA and FQGTGA. V lost 8 bases and J lost 1; bases outside the gene matches: 8. The CDR3 consists of 15 residues. In DNA form, the CDR3 reads TGTGCCAGCTCACAAGCGGGAGTTGGCACAGATACGCAGTATTTT. This encodes CASSQAGVGTDTQYF.

The CDR3 coding sequence is TGTGCCAGCAGCCCCGGGGGTGGACAGGGGTGGACCGGGGAGCTGTTTTTT. Translating gives CASSPGGGQGWTGELFF. J is TRBJ2-2 and V is TRBV5-4; TRBD1 agrees at 9 bases. CDR3 length equals 17 residues. Per germline, CDR1 SGHNT and CDR2 YYREEE (reference sequence). Unmatched junction bases numbered 12, after V lost 4 bases and J lost 5 bases.

The rearrangement links TRBV19 to TRBJ1-2, with a possible D match to TRBD1 (6 bases). With 7 bases removed from V and 4 bases from J, the gap between germline ends came to 16 bases. The germline gives CDR1 LNHDA, CDR2 SQIVND (reference sequence). The CDR3 spans 14 residues. The CDR3 reads CASKGNREIYGYTF. Written as DNA, the CDR3 is TGTGCCAGTAAGGGAAACAGGGAGATCTATGGCTACACCTTC.

The CDR3 DNA reads TGTGCCACCAAGGCGGAGGGTTGGACCCAGTACTTC. Its protein product is CATKAEGWTQYF. The chain joins TRBV2 to TRBJ2-5; tentative D call: TRBD2 (6 bases). Germline V gene sequence: CDR1 SNHLY, CDR2 FYNNEI. The CDR3 totals 12 residues. V was shortened by 10 bases and J by 7 bases, with 16 bases between the two germline ends.

V and J are TRBV6-6 and TRBJ1-4; 7 nucleotides agree with TRBD1. CDR1 and CDR2 (germline): MNHNY, SVGAGI (reference sequence). The CDR3 spans 15 residues. After removal of 5 bases from V and 4 bases from J, the junction contained 7 bases not matched to a gene. The DNA for the CDR3 is TGTGCCAGCAGTAACAGACAGGGTGGTAATGAAAAACTGTTTTTT. This gives the protein CASSNRQGGNEKLFF.

The chain couples TRBV2 to TRBJ2-5; the match to TRBD2 covers 7 bases. The CDR3 is 15 amino acids. V lost 4 bases, J lost 3 bases, and 8 bases stayed unmatched. Germline loops: CDR1 SNHLY, CDR2 FYNNEI. The CDR3 coding sequence is TGTGCCAGCAGTGGGGGAGGGGCCGTGGAAGAGACCCAGTACTTC. Translation gives CASSGGGAVEETQYF.

The gene calls are TRBV3-1 (or the pseudogene TRBV3-2) and TRBJ1-2; 9 bases match TRBD1. CDR1 LGHDT and CDR2 YNNKEL come from the germline V gene (reference sequence). CDR3 length equals 16 residues. The junction had 10 bases not matched to a gene; V was cut back by 0 bases and J by 8 bases. CDR3 protein: CASSQDLATGGIGYTF. CDR3 in DNA: TGTGCCAGCAGCCAAGATCTAGCAACAGGGGGCATCGGCTACACCTTC.

This clone was detected many times. V is TRBV7-8 and J is TRBJ2-7; possible D gene TRBD2, 6 bases. Trimming removed 5 bases from V and 2 bases from J, with 13 bases in between. Germline V gene data show CDR1 as SGHVS and CDR2 as FQNEAQ. This CDR3 has 14 residues. The CDR3 DNA reads TGTGCCAGCAGCCAGGGACTTGCACCCTACGAGCAGTACTTC. Translating it yields CASSQGLAPYEQYF. The variable domain in full, completed from reference TRBV7-8 and TRBJ2-7, reads GAGVSQSPRYKVAKRGQDVALRCDPISGHVSLFWYQQALGQGPEFLTYFQNEAQLDKSGLPSDRFFAERPEGSVSTLKIQRTQQEDSAVYLCASSQGLAPYEQYFGPGTRLTVT.

This clone was counted only a few times. The chain carries TRBV15 and TRBJ2-7; 9 bases map to TRBD1. V trimming: 3 bases; J trimming: 4 bases; junction bases outside the gene matches: 7. Germline-derived CDR1 and CDR2 are LNHNV and YYDKDF (reference sequence). The CDR3 sequence is 15 residues long. The CDR3 DNA is TGTGCCACCAGCAGGAATCCGGGACAGGGATACGAGCAGTACTTC. As protein: CATSRNPGQGYEQYF.

J is TRBJ1-3 and V is TRBV5-6, with 8 bases fitting TRBD1. Germline V gives CDR1 SGHDT, CDR2 YYEEEE. Unmatched junction bases numbered 10, after V lost 4 bases and J lost 1 base. The CDR3 spans 17 residues. The CDR3 DNA sequence: TGTGCCAGCAGCGGCTGGACAGGGAGCTTATCTGGAAACACCATATATTTT. Its protein product is CASSGWTGSLSGNTIYF.

The chain combines TRBV30 with TRBJ1-1, with 7 positions matching TRBD1. The V gene end was trimmed by 3 bases and the J gene end by 4 bases; junction bases not matched to a gene: 8. Germline V gene lookup returns CDR1 GTSNPN and CDR2 SVGIG (reference sequence). The CDR3 is made up of 14 amino acids. For the CDR3, the DNA is TGTGCCTGGAGGCAGACAGGGTACGGCACTGAAGCTTTCTTT. Translating it yields CAWRQTGYGTEAFF.

The chain has TRBV11-3 and TRBJ2-3; D remains unclear. The CDR3 length is 13 residues. Per germline, CDR1 SGHNT and CDR2 YENEEA. The ends were cut back, 1 base at V and 1 base at J, with 3 bases in the middle. The DNA for the CDR3 is TGTGCCAGCAGCTTAGGGCGCACAGATACGCAGTATTTT. This sequence encodes CASSLGRTDTQYF.

The CDR3 loop reads CASSPILTSGRTDTQYF. DNA for the CDR3: TGTGCCAGCAGCCCCATTCTGACTAGCGGACGCACAGATACGCAGTATTTT. The gene calls are TRBV7-2 and TRBJ2-3, with TRBD2 identical over 9 bases. With 5 bases clipped from V and 1 base from J, the junction kept 10 bases outside the gene matches. The CDR3 contains 17 residues. From germline, CDR1 is SGHTA and CDR2 FQGNSA.

This chain links TRBV7-3 with TRBJ2-7; TRBD1 might be the D (6 bases). The CDR3 sequence is 13 residues long. V lost 6 bases to trimming and J lost 4 bases, with 13 bases between them. CDR1 is SGHTA, CDR2 FQGTGA, per germline. The CDR3 nucleotides read TGTGCCAGCAGTCCAGGGCAGGGGTACGAGCAGTACTTC. This codes for CASSPGQGYEQYF.

J is TRBJ1-1 and V is TRBV4-1, with D possibly matching TRBD1 (5 bases). The CDR3 contains 13 residues. Per germline, CDR1 MGHRA and CDR2 YSYEKL. V was shortened by 1 base and J by 7 bases, with 10 bases between the two germline ends. This CDR3 is CASSQGGQYEAFF. CDR3 nucleotide sequence: TGCGCCAGCAGCCAAGGGGGCCAGTATGAAGCTTTCTTT.

The chain combines TRBV9 with TRBJ2-2; 10 positions match TRBD1. The CDR3 length is 17 residues. Per the germline V gene, CDR1 is SGDLS and CDR2 is YYNGEE. J gave up 1 base and V 3 bases, and 6 bases lay outside the gene matches. This CDR3 reads CASSGPRDRGNTGELFF. The CDR3 coding sequence is TGTGCCAGCAGCGGACCCAGGGACAGGGGGAACACCGGGGAGCTGTTTTTT.

The chain combines TRBV3-1 (or the pseudogene TRBV3-2) with TRBJ2-2; 9 nucleotides line up with TRBD1. This CDR3 is built from 16 residues. The V gene's germline CDR1 is LGHDT and CDR2 YNNKEL (reference sequence). V trimming: 5 bases; J trimming: 5 bases; junction bases outside the gene matches: 9. CDR3 residues: CASSLHSGQGTGELFF. The CDR3 nucleotides read TGTGCCAGCAGCTTACACTCGGGACAGGGAACCGGGGAGCTGTTTTTT.

This chain uses TRBV6-6 with TRBJ2-1; 8 bases are shared with TRBD1. The germline CDR1 and CDR2 sequences are MNHNY and SVGAGI (reference sequence). The CDR3 totals 19 residues. Trimming removed 6 bases from V and 1 base from J; junction bases left unmatched: 17. The CDR3 loop is CASSSGGQGVIGSYNEQFF. CDR3 nucleotide sequence: TGTGCCAGCAGCTCCGGTGGACAGGGCGTCATCGGGTCCTACAATGAGCAGTTCTTC.

J is TRBJ2-3 and V is TRBV19, with TRBD1 matching over 8 bases. The germline gives CDR1 LNHDA, CDR2 SQIVND (reference sequence). The CDR3 runs 13 residues. V dropped 7 bases and J dropped 5; count of bases not matched to a gene: 5. CDR3 DNA sequence: TGTGCCAGTAACGACAGGGGTGGAGATACGCAGTATTTT. Translating it yields CASNDRGGDTQYF.

The CDR3 nucleotides are TGTGCCAGCAGGGGCGGGAGCTCCTACGAGCAGTACTTC. This encodes CASRGGSSYEQYF. V gene TRBV14 combines with J gene TRBJ2-7, with 7 nucleotides matching TRBD2. Trimming removed 6 bases from V and 0 bases from J; junction bases left unmatched: 2. The germline gives CDR1 SGHDN, CDR2 FVKESK. CDR3 size: 13 residues.

The chain joins TRBV11-2 to TRBJ1-2; D ambiguous. The CDR3 runs 13 residues. Per germline, CDR1 SGHAT and CDR2 FQNNGV. V gave up 3 bases and J gave up 2 bases, with 7 bases separating them. This CDR3 reads CASSFDTNYGYTF. DNA for the CDR3: TGTGCCAGCAGCTTCGACACCAACTATGGCTACACCTTC.

The chain links TRBV7-8 to TRBJ1-4; D gene unclear. The ends were cut back, 7 bases at V and 10 bases at J, with 19 bases in the middle. Germline V gene data show CDR1 as SGHVS and CDR2 as FQNEAQ. The CDR3 is 14 residues long. In DNA form, the CDR3 reads TGTGCCAGCACCTCTCCGAATCTTAGAGGAAAACTGTTTTTT. Translating gives CASTSPNLRGKLFF.

The rearrangement uses TRBV4-1 and TRBJ2-7; the D gene is possibly TRBD1 (6 bases). CDR1 and CDR2 (germline): MGHRA, YSYEKL. V lost 0 bases, J lost 3 bases, and 12 bases lay in between. The CDR3 has 15 residues. The CDR3 here is CASSQDLGRGYEQYF. CDR3 coding DNA: TGCGCCAGCAGCCAAGATTTAGGCAGGGGCTACGAGCAGTACTTC.

The rearrangement uses TRBV3-1 (or the pseudogene TRBV3-2) and TRBJ1-5; D may be TRBD1 (5 bases). This CDR3 contains 15 residues. CDR1 is LGHDT and CDR2 is YNNKEL in the germline V gene (reference sequence). Trimming pared 4 bases from V and 3 bases from J, leaving 13 bases between. Here the CDR3 reads CASSRGGGPNQPQHF. In DNA form, the CDR3 reads TGTGCCAGCAGCCGCGGGGGGGGTCCCAATCAGCCCCAGCATTTT.

This sequence joins TRBV6-5 and TRBJ2-7; maybe TRBD2 (5 bases). Germline CDR1 and CDR2: MNHEY and SVGAGI. The V and J ends lost 5 bases and 2 bases respectively, with 13 bases between them. The CDR3 runs 14 residues. The CDR3: CASSPLAFPYEQYF. The DNA for the CDR3 is TGTGCCAGCAGTCCCCTAGCCTTCCCCTACGAGCAGTACTTC.

The V and J genes are TRBV5-1 and TRBJ2-2, with D perhaps TRBD1 (5 bases). V lost 7 bases, J lost 5 bases, and 21 bases lay in between. CDR1 and CDR2 (germline): SGHRS, YFSETQ. CDR3 size: 16 residues. In DNA form, the CDR3 reads TGCGCCAGCTTCCCAGGGCAGGGCCCAAGGACCGGGGAGCTGTTTTTT. Residues: CASFPGQGPRTGELFF. Full variable domain (missing parts from reference TRBV5-1 and TRBJ2-2): KAGVTQTPRYLIKTRGQQVTLSCSPISGHRSVSWYQQTPGQGLQFLFEYFSETQRNKGNFPGRFSGRQFSNSRSEMNVSTLELGDSALYLCASFPGQGPRTGELFFGEGSRLTVL.